This entry lists 4 T cell receptor beta chains sequenced from one sample in a study of T-cell memory formation after mild COVID-19. TCRdb independently ran MiXCR on the 5' RACE reads; one entry per CDR3 protein. The sample lists about 160,000 distinct CDR3 sequences, roughly 31% occurring once. Sequences were obtained from PBMCs or a T cell subset sorted from them (not recorded which). The receptors shown here come from an adult woman who had mild COVID-19 (a few samples of this study predate the infection). Cell type and time point are not known.

This clonotype was recorded a few times. J is TRBJ1-5 and V is TRBV24-1; D is undetermined. This CDR3 is built from 12 residues. V was cut by 4 bases and J by 4 bases, with 4 bases left in between. Germline CDR1 is KGHDR and CDR2 is SFDVKD. CDR3 protein: CATSDHNQPQHF. Written as DNA, the CDR3 is TGTGCCACCAGTGACCATAATCAGCCCCAGCATTTT.

This clonotype was found a few times. The rearrangement links TRBV15 to TRBJ2-5, with 8 bases identical to TRBD1. The CDR3 extends over 15 amino acids. V was pared by 2 bases and J by 7 bases, with 9 bases of the junction left unmatched. Germline CDR1 is LNHNV and CDR2 is YYDKDF (reference sequence). The CDR3 is CATSRSDRGERTQYF. The CDR3, as DNA: TGTGCCACCAGCAGAAGTGACAGGGGAGAGCGGACCCAGTACTTC.

This chain joins TRBV6-2 or TRBV6-3 and TRBJ2-5; 8 bases map to TRBD2. Trimming removed 6 bases from V and 1 base from J; junction bases left unmatched: 13. This CDR3 contains 17 residues. Germline V gives CDR1 MNHEY, CDR2 SVGEGT. The CDR3 here is CASSHGNSGDFQETQYF. The CDR3 nucleotides are TGTGCCAGCAGCCACGGGAATAGCGGGGATTTCCAAGAGACCCAGTACTTC.

This clonotype was recorded a few times. This chain links TRBV6-5 with TRBJ2-2; 8 bases align to TRBD1. The CDR3 spans 16 residues. The V and J ends lost 5 bases and 4 bases, in that order; junction bases with no gene match: 9. CDR1 and CDR2 (germline): MNHEY, SVGAGI. CDR3 residues: CASSLRTGSATGELFF. The CDR3 bases are TGTGCCAGCAGTCTCCGGACAGGGTCGGCCACCGGGGAGCTGTTTTTT.